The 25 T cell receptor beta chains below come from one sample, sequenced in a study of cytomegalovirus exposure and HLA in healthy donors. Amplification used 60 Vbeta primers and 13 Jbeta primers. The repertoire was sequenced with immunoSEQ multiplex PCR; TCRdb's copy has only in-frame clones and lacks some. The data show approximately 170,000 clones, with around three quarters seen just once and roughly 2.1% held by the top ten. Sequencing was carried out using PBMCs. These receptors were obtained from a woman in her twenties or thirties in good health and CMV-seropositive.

The DNA of the CDR3 is TGCGCCAGCAGCCAAGATAGAGAGGCGGGAGAGCACGACGAGCAGTACTTC. It yields the protein CASSQDREAGEHDEQYF. The V gene is TRBV4-3, the J gene TRBJ2-7; TRBD2 matches at 7 bases. The CDR3 totals 17 residues. Germline CDR1 LGHNA, CDR2 YSLEER. After removal of 0 bases from V and 5 bases from J, the junction contained 13 bases not matched to a gene.

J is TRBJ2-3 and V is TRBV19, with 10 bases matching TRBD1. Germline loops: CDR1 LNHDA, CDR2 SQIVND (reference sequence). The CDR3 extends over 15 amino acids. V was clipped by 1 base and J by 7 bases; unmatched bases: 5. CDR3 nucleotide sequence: TGTGCCAGTAGTATAGGAGGGACAGGGGTAAATACGCAGTATTTT. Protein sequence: CASSIGGTGVNTQYF.

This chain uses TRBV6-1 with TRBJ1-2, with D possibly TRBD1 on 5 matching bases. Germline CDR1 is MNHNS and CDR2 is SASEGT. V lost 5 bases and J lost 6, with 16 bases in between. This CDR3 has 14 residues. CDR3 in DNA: TGTGCCAGCAGTTCCAATAGGGGCCTCCATGGCTACACCTTC. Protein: CASSSNRGLHGYTF.

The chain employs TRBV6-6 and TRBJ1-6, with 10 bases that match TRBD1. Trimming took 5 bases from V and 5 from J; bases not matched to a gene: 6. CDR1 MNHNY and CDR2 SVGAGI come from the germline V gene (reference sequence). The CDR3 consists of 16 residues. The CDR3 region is CASSHRDRGHNSPLHF. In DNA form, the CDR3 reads TGTGCCAGCAGTCACCGGGACAGGGGTCATAATTCACCCCTCCACTTT.

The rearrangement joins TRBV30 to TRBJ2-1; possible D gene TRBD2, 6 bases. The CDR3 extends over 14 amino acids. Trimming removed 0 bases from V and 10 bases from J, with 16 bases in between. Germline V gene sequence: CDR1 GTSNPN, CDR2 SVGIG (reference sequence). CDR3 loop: CAWSVLGGYSEQFF. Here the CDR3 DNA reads TGTGCCTGGAGTGTACTTGGGGGGTACAGCGAGCAGTTCTTC.

The DNA of the CDR3 is TGTGCCAGCAGCCCGGGGAACCAAGAGACCCAGTACTTC. Translating gives CASSPGNQETQYF. The chain combines TRBV7-9 with TRBJ2-5, with D possibly being TRBD2 (5 bases). The CDR3 loop spans 13 amino acids. The germline CDR1 and CDR2 sequences are SEHNR and FQNEAQ (reference sequence). Trimming stripped 5 bases from V and 0 bases from J, with 7 bases between.

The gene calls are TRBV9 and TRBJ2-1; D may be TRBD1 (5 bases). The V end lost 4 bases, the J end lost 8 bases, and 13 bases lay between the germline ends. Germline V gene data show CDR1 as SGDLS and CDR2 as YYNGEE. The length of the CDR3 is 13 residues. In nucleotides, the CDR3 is TGTGCCAGCAGCCAGGGAAGGCGCGATGAGCAGTTCTTC. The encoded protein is CASSQGRRDEQFF. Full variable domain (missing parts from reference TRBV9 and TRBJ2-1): DSGVTQTPKHLITATGQRVTLRCSPRSGDLSVYWYQQSLDQGLQFLIQYYNGEERAKGNILERFSAQQFPDLHSELNLSSLELGDSALYFCASSQGRRDEQFFGPGTRLTVL.

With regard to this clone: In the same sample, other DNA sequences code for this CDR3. DNA for the CDR3: TGTGCCAGCAGCGTAGGGGGGACAGGATATGGCTACACCTTC. It codes for CASSVGGTGYGYTF. This chain connects TRBV9 to TRBJ1-2; 8 nucleotides align to TRBD1. The CDR3 runs to 14 residues. With 0 bases clipped from V and 5 bases from J, the junction kept 3 bases outside the gene matches. Germline lookup yields CDR1 SGDLS and CDR2 YYNGEE.

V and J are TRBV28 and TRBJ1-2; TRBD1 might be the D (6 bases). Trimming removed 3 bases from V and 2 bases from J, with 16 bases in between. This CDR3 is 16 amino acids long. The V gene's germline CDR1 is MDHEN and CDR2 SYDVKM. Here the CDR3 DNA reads TGTGCCAGCAGTTTGGGGGCGCTAATCAGGAACTATGGCTACACCTTC. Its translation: CASSLGALIRNYGYTF.

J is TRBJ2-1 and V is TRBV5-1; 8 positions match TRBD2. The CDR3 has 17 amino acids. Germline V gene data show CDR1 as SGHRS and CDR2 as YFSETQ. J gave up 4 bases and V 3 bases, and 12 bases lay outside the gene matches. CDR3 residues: CASSSFGLALTYNEQFF. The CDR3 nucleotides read TGCGCCAGCAGCTCCTTTGGACTAGCCTTAACTTACAATGAGCAGTTCTTC. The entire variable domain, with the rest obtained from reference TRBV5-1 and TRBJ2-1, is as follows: KAGVTQTPRYLIKTRGQQVTLSCSPISGHRSVSWYQQTPGQGLQFLFEYFSETQRNKGNFPGRFSGRQFSNSRSEMNVSTLELGDSALYLCASSSFGLALTYNEQFFGPGTRLTVL.

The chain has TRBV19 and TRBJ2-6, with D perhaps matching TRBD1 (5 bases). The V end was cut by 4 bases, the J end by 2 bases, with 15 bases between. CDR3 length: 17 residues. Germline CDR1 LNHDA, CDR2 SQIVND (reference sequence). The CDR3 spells CASSKVQGSPGANVLTF. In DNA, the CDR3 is TGTGCCAGTAGTAAGGTGCAGGGTTCACCTGGGGCCAACGTCCTGACTTTC.

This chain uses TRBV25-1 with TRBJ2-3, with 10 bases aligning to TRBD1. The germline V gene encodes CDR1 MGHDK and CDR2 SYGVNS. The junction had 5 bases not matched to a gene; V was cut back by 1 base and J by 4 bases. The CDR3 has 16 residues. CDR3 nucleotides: TGTGCCAGCAGTGAATTAGGACAGGGGGTGGCAGATACGCAGTATTTT. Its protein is CASSELGQGVADTQYF.

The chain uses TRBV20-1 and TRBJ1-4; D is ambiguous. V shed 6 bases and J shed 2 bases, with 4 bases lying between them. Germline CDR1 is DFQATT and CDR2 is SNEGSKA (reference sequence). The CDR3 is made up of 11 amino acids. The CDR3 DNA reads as TGCAGTGCCGCGACTAATGAAAAACTGTTTTTT. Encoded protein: CSAATNEKLFF.

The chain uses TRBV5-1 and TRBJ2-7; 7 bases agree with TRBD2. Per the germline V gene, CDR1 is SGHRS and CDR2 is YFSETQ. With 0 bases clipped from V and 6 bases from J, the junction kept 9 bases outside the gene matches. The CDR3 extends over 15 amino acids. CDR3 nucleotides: TGCGCCAGCAGCTTGGCCGGGTCCGGGGGGAGCGAGCAGTACTTC. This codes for CASSLAGSGGSEQYF.

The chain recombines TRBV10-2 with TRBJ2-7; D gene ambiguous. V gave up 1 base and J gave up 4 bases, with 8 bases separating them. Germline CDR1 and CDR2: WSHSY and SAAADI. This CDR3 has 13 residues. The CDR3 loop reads CASSEFKRYEQYF. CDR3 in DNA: TGCGCCAGCAGTGAGTTCAAGCGATACGAGCAGTACTTC.

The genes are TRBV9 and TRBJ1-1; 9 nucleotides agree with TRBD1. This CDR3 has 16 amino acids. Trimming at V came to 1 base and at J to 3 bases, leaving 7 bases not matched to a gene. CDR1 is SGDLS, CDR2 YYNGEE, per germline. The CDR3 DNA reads TGTGCCAGCAGCGTATCCGGGACAGGGAGGCACACTGAAGCTTTCTTT. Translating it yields CASSVSGTGRHTEAFF.

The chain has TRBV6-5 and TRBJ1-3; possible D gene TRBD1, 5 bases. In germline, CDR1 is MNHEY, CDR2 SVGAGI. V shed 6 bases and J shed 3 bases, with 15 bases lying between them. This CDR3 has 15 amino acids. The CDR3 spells CASSLVLGGGNTIYF. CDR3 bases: TGTGCCAGCAGCCTCGTTCTCGGGGGTGGAAACACCATATATTTT.

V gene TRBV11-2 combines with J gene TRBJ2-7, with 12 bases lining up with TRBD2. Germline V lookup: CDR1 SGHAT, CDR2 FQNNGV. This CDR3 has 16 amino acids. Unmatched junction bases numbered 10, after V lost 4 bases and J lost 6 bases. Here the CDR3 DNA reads TGTGCCAGCAGCTCTGATCCTAGCGGGAGGGCCCTCGAGCAGTACTTC. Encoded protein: CASSSDPSGRALEQYF.

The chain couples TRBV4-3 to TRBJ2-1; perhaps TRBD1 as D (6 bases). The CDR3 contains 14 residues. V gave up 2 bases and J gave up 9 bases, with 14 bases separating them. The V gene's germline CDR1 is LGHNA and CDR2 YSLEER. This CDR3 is CASSQLNRAGEQFF. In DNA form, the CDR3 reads TGCGCCAGCAGCCAACTAAACAGGGCCGGTGAGCAGTTCTTC.

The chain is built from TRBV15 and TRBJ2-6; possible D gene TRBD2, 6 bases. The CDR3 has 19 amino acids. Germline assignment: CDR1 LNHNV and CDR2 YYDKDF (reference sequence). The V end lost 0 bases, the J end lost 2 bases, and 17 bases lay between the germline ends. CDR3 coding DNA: TGTGCCACCAGCAGAGATCGGAGGGGCACCACGGCTGGGGCCAACGTCCTGACTTTC. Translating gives CATSRDRRGTTAGANVLTF.

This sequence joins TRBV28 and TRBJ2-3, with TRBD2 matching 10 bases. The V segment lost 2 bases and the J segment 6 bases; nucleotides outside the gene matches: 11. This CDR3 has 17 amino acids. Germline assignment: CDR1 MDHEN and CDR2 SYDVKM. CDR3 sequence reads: CASSLVSQGLASDTQYF. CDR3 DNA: TGTGCCAGCAGTTTAGTGTCCCAGGGACTAGCGTCTGATACGCAGTATTTT.

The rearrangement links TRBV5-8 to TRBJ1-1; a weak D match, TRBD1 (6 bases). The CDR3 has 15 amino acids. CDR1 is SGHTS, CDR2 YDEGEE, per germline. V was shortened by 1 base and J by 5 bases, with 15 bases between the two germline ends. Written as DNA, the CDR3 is TGTGCCAGCAGCTTGCACAGGGCCTGGGAAACTGAAGCTTTCTTT. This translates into CASSLHRAWETEAFF. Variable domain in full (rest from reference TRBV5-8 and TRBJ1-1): EAGVTQSPTHLIKTRGQQATLRCSPISGHTSVYWYQQALGLGLQFLLWYDEGEERNRGNFPPRFSGRQFPNYSSELNVNALELEDSALYLCASSLHRAWETEAFFGQGTRLTVV.

CDR3 loop: CASSPGLAGVEQFF. As DNA, the CDR3 is TGTGCCAGCAGTCCCGGACTAGCGGGCGTTGAGCAGTTCTTC. This sequence joins TRBV27 and TRBJ2-1; 11 bases are shared with TRBD2. Germline CDR1 is MNHEY and CDR2 is SMNVEV (reference sequence). The length of the CDR3 is 14 residues. The junction had 6 bases not matched to a gene; V was cut back by 5 bases and J by 9 bases.

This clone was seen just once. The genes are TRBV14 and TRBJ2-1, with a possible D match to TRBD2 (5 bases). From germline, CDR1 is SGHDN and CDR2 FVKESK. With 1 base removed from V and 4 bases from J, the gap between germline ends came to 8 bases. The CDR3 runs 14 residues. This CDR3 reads CASSQGLTYNEQFF. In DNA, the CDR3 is TGTGCCAGCAGCCAAGGACTAACTTACAATGAGCAGTTCTTC.

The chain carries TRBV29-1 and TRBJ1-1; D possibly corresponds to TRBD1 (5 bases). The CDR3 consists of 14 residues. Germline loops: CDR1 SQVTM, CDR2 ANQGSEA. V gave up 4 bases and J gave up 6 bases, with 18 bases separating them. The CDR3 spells CSVADLRTGAEAFF. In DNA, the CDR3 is TGCAGCGTTGCCGATCTGAGGACGGGGGCTGAAGCTTTCTTT.